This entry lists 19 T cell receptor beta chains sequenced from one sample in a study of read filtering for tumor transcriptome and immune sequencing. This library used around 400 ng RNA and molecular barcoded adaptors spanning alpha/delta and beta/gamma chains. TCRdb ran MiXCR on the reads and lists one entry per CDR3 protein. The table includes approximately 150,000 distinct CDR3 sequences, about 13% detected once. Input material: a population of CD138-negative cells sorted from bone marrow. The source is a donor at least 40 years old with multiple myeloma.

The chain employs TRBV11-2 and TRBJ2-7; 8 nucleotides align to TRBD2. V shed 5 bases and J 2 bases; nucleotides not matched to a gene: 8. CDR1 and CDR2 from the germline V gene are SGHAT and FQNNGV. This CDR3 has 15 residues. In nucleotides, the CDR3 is TGTGCCAGCAGCACCGGGTCGGGACTAGCCTACGAGCAGTACTTC. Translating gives CASSTGSGLAYEQYF.

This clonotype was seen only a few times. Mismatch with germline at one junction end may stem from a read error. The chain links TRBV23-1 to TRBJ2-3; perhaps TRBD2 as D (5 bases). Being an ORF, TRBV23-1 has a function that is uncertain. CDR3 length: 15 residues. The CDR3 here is CASSQGASSTDTPYF. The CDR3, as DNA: TGCGCCAGCAGTCAAGGAGCTTCTAGCACAGATACGCCGTATTTT.

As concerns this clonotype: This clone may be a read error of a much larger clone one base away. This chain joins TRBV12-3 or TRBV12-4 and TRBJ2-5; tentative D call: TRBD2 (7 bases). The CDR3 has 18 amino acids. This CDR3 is CVSSLTTLGGRRWETQYF. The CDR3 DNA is TGTGTCAGCAGTTTAACCACCCTGGGGGGGCGGCGTTGGGAGACCCAGTACTTC.

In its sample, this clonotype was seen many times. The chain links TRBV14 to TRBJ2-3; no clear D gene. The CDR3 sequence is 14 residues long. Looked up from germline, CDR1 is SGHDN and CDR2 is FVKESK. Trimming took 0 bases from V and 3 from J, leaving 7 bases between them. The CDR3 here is CASSQETSTDTQYF. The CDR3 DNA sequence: TGTGCCAGCAGCCAAGAGACCTCTACAGATACGCAGTATTTT.

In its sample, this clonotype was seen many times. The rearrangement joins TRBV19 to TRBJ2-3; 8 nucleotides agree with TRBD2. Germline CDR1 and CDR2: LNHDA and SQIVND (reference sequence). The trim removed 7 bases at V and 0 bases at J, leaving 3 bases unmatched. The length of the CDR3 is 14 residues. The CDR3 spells CASKIAGSTDTQYF. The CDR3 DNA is TGTGCCAGTAAAATAGCGGGGAGCACAGATACGCAGTATTTT.

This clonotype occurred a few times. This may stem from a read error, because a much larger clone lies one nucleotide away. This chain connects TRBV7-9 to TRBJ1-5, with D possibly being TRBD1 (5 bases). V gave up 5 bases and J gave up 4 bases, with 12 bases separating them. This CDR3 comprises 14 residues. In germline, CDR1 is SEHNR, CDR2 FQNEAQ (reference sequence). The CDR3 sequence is CASSTSGPNQPQHF. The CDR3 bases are TGTGCCAGCAGCACGTCGGGGCCTAATCAGCCCCAGCATTTT.

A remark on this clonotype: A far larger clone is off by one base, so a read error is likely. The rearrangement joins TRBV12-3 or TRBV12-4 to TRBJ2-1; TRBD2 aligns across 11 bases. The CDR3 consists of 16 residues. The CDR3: CASSLVKTSGVNEQSF. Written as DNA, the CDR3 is TGTGCCAGCAGTTTGGTAAAGACTAGCGGGGTCAATGAGCAGTCCTTC.

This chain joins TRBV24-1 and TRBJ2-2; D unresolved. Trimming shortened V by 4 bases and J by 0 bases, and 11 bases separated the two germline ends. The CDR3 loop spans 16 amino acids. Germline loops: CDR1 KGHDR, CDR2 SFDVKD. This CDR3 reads CATSDQTDANTGELFF. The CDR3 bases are TGTGCCACCAGTGACCAGACGGATGCGAACACCGGGGAGCTGTTTTTT.

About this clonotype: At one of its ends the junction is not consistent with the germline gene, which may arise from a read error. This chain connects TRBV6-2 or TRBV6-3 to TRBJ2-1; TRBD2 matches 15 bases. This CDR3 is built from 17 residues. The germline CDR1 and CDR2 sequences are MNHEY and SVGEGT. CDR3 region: CSSCPGLAGGPGNEQIF. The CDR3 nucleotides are TGTTCCAGCTGTCCCGGACTAGCGGGAGGGCCGGGCAATGAGCAGATCTTC.

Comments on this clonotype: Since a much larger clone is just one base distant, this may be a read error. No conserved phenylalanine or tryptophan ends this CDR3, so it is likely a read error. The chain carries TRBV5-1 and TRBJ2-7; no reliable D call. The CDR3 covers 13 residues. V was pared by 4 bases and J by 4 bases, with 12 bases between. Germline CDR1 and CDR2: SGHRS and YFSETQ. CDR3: CASSVGLSYEQYL. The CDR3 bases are TGCGCCAGCAGCGTTGGGCTTAGTTACGAGCAGTACCTC.

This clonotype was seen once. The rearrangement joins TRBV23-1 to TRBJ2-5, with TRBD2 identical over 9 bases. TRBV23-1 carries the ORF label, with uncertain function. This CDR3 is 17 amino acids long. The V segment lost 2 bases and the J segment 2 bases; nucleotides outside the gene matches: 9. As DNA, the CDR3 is TGCGCCAGCAGTCAACCCCTCGTAGCGGGGGATCAAGAGACCCAGTACTTC. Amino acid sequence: CASSQPLVAGDQETQYF.

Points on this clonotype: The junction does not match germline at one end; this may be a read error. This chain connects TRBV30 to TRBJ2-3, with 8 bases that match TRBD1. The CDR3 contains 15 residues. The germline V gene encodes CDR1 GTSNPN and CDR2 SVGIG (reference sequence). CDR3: CAGSVGDRNTDTQYF. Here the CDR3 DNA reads TGTGCCGGGAGTGTAGGGGACAGGAACACAGATACGCAGTATTTT. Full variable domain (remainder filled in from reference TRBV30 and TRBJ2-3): SQTIHQWPATLVQPVGSPLSLECTVEGTSNPNLYWYRQAAGRGLQLLFYSVGIGQISSEVPQNLSASRPQDRQFILSSKKLLLSDSGFYLCAGSVGDRNTDTQYFGPGTRLTVL.

The CDR3 coding sequence is TGCAGTGCTAGAGATAACCGACAGGGCAACAATCAGCCCCAGCATTTT. Its protein product is CSARDNRQGNNQPQHF. The rearrangement links TRBV20-1 to TRBJ1-5; 7 bases agree with TRBD1. CDR3 length: 16 residues. CDR1 and CDR2 (germline): DFQATT, SNEGSKA (reference sequence). J lost 3 bases, V lost 0 bases, and 8 bases had no gene match.

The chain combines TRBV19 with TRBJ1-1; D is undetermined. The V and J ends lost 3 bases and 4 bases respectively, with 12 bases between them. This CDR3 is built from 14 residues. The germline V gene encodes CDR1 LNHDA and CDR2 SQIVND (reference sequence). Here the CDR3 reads CASSMVRLGTEAFF. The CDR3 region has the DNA TGTGCCAGTAGTATGGTCCGCTTAGGCACTGAAGCTTTCTTT.

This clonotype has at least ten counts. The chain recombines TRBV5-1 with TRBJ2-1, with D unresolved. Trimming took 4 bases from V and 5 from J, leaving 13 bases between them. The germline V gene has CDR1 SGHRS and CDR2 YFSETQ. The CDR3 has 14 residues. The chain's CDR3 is CASSPASSHNEQFF. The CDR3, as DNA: TGCGCCAGCAGCCCGGCGAGTTCTCACAATGAGCAGTTCTTC.

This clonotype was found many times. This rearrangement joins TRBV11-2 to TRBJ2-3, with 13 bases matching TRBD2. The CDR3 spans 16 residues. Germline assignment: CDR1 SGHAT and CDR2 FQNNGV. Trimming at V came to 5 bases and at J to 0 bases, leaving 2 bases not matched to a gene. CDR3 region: CASSRGLAGSTDTQYF. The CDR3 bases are TGTGCCAGCAGCAGGGGACTAGCGGGAAGCACAGATACGCAGTATTTT.

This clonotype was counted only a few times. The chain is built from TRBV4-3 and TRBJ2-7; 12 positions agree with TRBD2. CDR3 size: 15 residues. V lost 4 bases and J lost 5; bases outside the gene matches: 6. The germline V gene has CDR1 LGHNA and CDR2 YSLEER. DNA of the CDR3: TGCGCCAGCAGCCGCGGACTAGCGGGAAGTAACGAGCAGTACTTC. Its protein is CASSRGLAGSNEQYF.

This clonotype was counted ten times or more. The CDR3 is CASSNRTGLIRSSYNSPLHF. For the CDR3, the DNA is TGTGCCAGCAGCAACCGGACAGGGCTAATCCGCAGCTCCTATAATTCACCCCTCCACTTT. V and J are TRBV7-2 and TRBJ1-6; 8 positions match TRBD1. Germline CDR1 SGHTA, CDR2 FQGNSA. The CDR3 covers 20 residues. Unmatched junction bases numbered 15, after V lost 5 bases and J lost 0 bases.

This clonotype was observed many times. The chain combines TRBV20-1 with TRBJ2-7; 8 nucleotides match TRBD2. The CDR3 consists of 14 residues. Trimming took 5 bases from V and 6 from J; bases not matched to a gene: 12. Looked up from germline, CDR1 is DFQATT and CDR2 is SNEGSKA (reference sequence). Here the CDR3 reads CSAYGMAAGVEQYF. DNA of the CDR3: TGCAGTGCTTACGGGATGGCAGCGGGAGTCGAGCAGTACTTC.